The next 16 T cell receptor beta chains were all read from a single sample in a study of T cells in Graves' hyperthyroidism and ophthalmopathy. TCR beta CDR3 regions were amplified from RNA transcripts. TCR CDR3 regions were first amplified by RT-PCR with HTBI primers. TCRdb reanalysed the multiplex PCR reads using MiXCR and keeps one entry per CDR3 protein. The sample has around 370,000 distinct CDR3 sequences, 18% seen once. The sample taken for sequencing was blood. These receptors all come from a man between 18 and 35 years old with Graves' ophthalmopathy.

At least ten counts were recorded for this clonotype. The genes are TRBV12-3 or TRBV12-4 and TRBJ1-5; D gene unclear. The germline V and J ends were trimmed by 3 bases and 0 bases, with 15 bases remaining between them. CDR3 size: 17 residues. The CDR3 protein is CASSFVGPGVSNQPQHF. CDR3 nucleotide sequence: TGTGCCAGCAGTTTCGTAGGGCCCGGGGTTAGCAATCAGCCCCAGCATTTT.

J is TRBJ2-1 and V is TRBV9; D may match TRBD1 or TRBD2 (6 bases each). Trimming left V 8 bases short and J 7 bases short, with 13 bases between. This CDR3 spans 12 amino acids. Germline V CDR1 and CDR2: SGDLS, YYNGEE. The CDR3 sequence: CAREGVRNEQFF. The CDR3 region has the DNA TGTGCCAGGGAGGGGGTCCGGAATGAGCAGTTCTTC.

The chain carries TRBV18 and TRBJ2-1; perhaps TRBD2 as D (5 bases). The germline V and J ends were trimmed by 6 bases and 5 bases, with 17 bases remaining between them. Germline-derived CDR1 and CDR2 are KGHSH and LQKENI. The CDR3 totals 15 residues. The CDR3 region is CASSPGNRADNEQFF. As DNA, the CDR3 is TGTGCCAGCTCCCCCGGGAACAGAGCGGACAATGAGCAGTTCTTC.

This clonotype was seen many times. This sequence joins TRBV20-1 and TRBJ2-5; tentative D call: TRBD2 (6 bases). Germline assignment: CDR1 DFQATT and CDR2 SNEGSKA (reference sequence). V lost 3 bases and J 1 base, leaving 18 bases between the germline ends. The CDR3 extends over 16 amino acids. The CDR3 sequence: CSASSWGEVFQETQYF. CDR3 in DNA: TGCAGTGCTAGTAGTTGGGGGGAGGTCTTCCAAGAGACCCAGTACTTC.

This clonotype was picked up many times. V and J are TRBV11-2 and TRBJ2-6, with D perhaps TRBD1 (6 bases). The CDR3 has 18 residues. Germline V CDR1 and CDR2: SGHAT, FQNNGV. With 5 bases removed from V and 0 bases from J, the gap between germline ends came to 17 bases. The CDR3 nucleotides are TGTGCCAGCAGCCCCCAAACCGGGACACTCTCTGGGGCCAACGTCCTGACTTTC. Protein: CASSPQTGTLSGANVLTF.

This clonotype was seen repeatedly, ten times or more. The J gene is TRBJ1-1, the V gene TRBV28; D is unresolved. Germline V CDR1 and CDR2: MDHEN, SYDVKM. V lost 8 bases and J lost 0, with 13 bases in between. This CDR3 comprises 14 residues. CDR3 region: CASSSGGLNTEAFF. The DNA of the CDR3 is TGTGCCAGCTCCTCGGGCGGTCTGAACACTGAAGCTTTCTTT.

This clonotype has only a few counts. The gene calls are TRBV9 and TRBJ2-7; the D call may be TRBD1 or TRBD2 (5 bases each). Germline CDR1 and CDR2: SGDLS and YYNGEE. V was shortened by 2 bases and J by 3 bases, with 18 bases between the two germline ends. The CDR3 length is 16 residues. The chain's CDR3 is CASSVHPTGTHYEQYF. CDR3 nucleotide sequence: TGTGCCAGCAGCGTCCACCCAACCGGGACCCACTACGAGCAGTACTTC.

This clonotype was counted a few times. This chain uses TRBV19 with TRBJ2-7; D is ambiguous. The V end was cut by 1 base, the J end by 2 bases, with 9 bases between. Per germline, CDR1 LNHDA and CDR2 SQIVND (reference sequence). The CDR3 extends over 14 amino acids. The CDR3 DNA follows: TGTGCCAGTAGTATAGGCGGTTCTCCCTACGAGCAGTACTTC. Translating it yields CASSIGGSPYEQYF.

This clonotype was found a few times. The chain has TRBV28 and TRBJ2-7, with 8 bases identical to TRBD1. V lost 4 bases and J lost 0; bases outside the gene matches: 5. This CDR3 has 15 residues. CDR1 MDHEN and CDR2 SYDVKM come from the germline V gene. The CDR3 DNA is TGTGCCAGCAGTTCCCAGGGGGCTTACTCCTACGAGCAGTACTTC. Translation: CASSSQGAYSYEQYF.

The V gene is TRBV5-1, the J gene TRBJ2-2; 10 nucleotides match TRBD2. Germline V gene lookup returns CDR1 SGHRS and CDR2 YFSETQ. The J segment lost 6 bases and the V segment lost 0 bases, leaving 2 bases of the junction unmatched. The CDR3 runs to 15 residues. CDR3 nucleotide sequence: TGCGCCAGCAGCTTGGTAGCGGGGGGCTCCGGGGAGCTGTTTTTT. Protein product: CASSLVAGGSGELFF. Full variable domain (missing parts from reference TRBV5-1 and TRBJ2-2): KAGVTQTPRYLIKTRGQQVTLSCSPISGHRSVSWYQQTPGQGLQFLFEYFSETQRNKGNFPGRFSGRQFSNSRSEMNVSTLELGDSALYLCASSLVAGGSGELFFGEGSRLTVL.

This CDR3 reads CASRFGGAQETQYF. Here the CDR3 DNA reads TGTGCCAGCAGGTTTGGGGGGGCGCAAGAGACCCAGTACTTC. The rearrangement links TRBV11-2 to TRBJ2-5, with D perhaps TRBD2 (7 bases). Germline V lookup: CDR1 SGHAT, CDR2 FQNNGV. CDR3 length equals 14 residues. V shed 6 bases and J shed 2 bases, with 13 bases lying between them.

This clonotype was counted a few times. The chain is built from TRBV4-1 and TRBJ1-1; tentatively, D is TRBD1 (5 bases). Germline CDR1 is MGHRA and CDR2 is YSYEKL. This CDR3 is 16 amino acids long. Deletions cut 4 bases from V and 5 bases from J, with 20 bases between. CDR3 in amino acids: CASSPNRGFGGTEAFF. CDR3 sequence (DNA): TGCGCCAGCAGCCCCAATCGGGGGTTCGGCGGAACTGAAGCTTTCTTT.

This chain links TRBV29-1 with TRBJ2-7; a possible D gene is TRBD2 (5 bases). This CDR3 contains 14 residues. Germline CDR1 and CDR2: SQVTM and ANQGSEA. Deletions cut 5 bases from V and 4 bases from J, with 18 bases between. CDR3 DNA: TGCAGCGTTTCTGAGGCCCGGGATATTTACGAGCAGTACTTC. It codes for CSVSEARDIYEQYF.

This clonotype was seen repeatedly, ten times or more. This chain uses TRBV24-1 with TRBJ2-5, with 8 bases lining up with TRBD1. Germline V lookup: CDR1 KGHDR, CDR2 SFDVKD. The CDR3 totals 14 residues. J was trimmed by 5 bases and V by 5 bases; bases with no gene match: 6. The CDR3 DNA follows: TGTGCCACCAGTGGGGATGACAGGGGTGAGACCCAGTACTTC. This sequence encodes CATSGDDRGETQYF.

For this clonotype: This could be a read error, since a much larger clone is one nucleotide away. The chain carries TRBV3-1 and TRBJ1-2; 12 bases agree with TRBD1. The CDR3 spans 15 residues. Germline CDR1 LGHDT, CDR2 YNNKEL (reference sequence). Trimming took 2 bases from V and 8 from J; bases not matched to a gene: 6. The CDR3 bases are TGTGCCAGCAGCCAAAGCGGGACAGGGGGCGTCGGCTACACCTTC. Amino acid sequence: CASSQSGTGGVGYTF. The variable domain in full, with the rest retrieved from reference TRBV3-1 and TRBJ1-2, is DTAVSQTPKYLVTQMGNDKSIKCEQNLGHDTMYWYKQDSKKFLKIMFSYNNKELIINETVPNRFSPKSPDKAHLNLHINSLELGDSAVYFCASSQSGTGGVGYTFGSGTRLTVV.

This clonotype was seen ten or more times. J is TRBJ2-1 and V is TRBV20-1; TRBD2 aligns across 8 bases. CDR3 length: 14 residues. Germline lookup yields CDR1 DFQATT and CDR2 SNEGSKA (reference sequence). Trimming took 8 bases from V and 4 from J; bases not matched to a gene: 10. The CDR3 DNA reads TGCAGTACCCTGCGGCTAGCGGGTTACAATGAGCAGTTCTTC. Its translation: CSTLRLAGYNEQFF.